The 5 T cell receptor beta chains in this list originate from one sample, sequenced in a study of cytomegalovirus exposure and HLA in healthy donors (dated by TCRdb to the late 2010s). The protocol used for the library was the immunoSEQ multiplex PCR assay. The multiplex PCR relied on a mix of 60 forward primers for TCR Vbeta segments and 13 reverse primers for TCR Jbeta segments. This immuneACCESS table, as held by TCRdb, lists in-frame sequences with V and J called but not all clones. Of the missing ones, under half trace to an unresolved V gene in checked studies; the others have no known cause. The table for this sample lists about 130,000 clones; about 77% of them were counted only once. The ten largest account for around 1.2% of the sample. The sample comprised PBMCs. Every receptor here comes from a man aged 50 or older in good health and CMV-seronegative.

The table lists this clone with a few counts. This chain connects TRBV6-5 to TRBJ1-4, with D hard to call. The V end was cut by 0 bases, the J end by 10 bases, with 15 bases between. The V gene's germline CDR1 is MNHEY and CDR2 SVGAGI. The CDR3 covers 15 residues. The CDR3 sequence is CASSYSRQTPAKLFF. CDR3 in DNA: TGTGCCAGCAGTTACTCCAGGCAGACGCCAGCAAAACTGTTTTTT.

This clone was detected only a few times. The chain couples TRBV11-2 to TRBJ1-1, with D tentatively TRBD1 (6 bases). The germline CDR1 and CDR2 sequences are SGHAT and FQNNGV. The CDR3 spans 12 residues. With 3 bases removed from V and 11 bases from J, the gap between germline ends came to 13 bases. CDR3 DNA: TGTGCCAGCAGCTTGGGGACAATTACGGCTTTCTTT. It yields the protein CASSLGTITAFF. Combining the CDR3 with reference TRBV11-2 and TRBJ1-1 gives the whole variable domain EAGVAQSPRYKIIEKRQSVAFWCNPISGHATLYWYQQILGQGPKLLIQFQNNGVVDDSQLPKDRFSAERLKGVDSTLKIQPAKLEDSAVYLCASSLGTITAFFGQGTRLTVV.

The DNA for the CDR3 is TGTGCCAGCAGCCCATTGGCCTCCTCCTACAATGAGCAGTTCTTC. This sequence encodes CASSPLASSYNEQFF. The V and J genes are TRBV9 and TRBJ2-1; D gene ambiguous. There are 15 residues in the CDR3. V lost 4 bases and J 0 bases, leaving 11 bases between the germline ends. Germline CDR1 is SGDLS and CDR2 is YYNGEE.

This clone was picked up a small number of times. This rearrangement joins TRBV6-5 to TRBJ1-1; 9 positions match TRBD1. Germline assignment: CDR1 MNHEY and CDR2 SVGAGI. V was pared by 0 bases and J by 4 bases, with 3 bases of the junction left unmatched. CDR3 length equals 15 residues. For the CDR3, the DNA is TGTGCCAGCAGTTACTCGTTACAGGGGGCCACTGAAGCTTTCTTT. Its translation: CASSYSLQGATEAFF.

This clone was observed a handful of times. The V call is TRBV5-1, the J call TRBJ1-2; 8 bases are a match to TRBD1. The germline gives CDR1 SGHRS, CDR2 YFSETQ. The CDR3 has 15 residues. The V gene end was trimmed by 2 bases and the J gene end by 4 bases; junction bases not matched to a gene: 7. The CDR3 protein is CASSLLPGQGYGYTF. CDR3 bases: TGCGCCAGCAGCTTATTACCCGGACAGGGCTATGGCTACACCTTC.